The 9 T cell receptor beta chains below come from one sample, sequenced in a study of memory CD4+ T cells and cytomegalovirus serostatus. Single viable CD3+CD4+CD8-CD45RO+ cells were sorted as the memory CD4+ T cells. Using immunoSEQ multiplex PCR, the repertoire was profiled, and TCRdb retains in-frame clones only, with some absent. The sample includes under 55,000 clones, roughly four fifths seen only once; the top ten take 1.5% to 2%. The sample consisted of memory CD4+ T cells from blood. The receptors stem from an adult in good health and CMV-seronegative.

The rearrangement links TRBV29-1 to TRBJ1-2; perhaps TRBD1 as D (6 bases). There are 12 residues in the CDR3. CDR1 is SQVTM, CDR2 ANQGSEA, per germline. Trimming pared 6 bases from V and 8 bases from J, leaving 16 bases between. CDR3 region: CSVSGGARGYTF. Written as DNA, the CDR3 is TGCAGCGTCAGTGGGGGGGCGCGCGGCTACACCTTC.

The CDR3 is CASSLGQGGFGGNTIYF. The DNA of the CDR3 is TGTGCCAGCAGCTTAGGACAGGGGGGATTCGGTGGAAACACCATATATTTT. This chain uses TRBV7-9 with TRBJ1-3; 9 bases line up with TRBD1. Losses at the gene ends were 1 base for V and 3 bases for J; bases not matched to a gene: 7. The CDR3 loop spans 17 amino acids. Germline CDR1 and CDR2: SEHNR and FQNEAQ (reference sequence).

The gene calls are TRBV28 and TRBJ1-3, with D tentatively TRBD1 (5 bases). The CDR3 loop spans 14 amino acids. CDR1 is MDHEN and CDR2 is SYDVKM in the germline V gene. V shed 1 base and J shed 2 bases, with 6 bases lying between them. The CDR3: CASSLSGTGNTIYF. CDR3 in DNA: TGTGCCAGCAGTTTATCAGGGACTGGAAACACCATATATTTT.

The chain uses TRBV29-1 and TRBJ2-5; D may be TRBD1 (6 bases). There are 12 residues in the CDR3. Germline V gene lookup returns CDR1 SQVTM and CDR2 ANQGSEA. Trimming removed 3 bases from V and 5 bases from J, with 10 bases in between. DNA of the CDR3: TGCAGCGTTGATGGGGGCGCGGAGACCCAGTACTTC. It yields the protein CSVDGGAETQYF.

J is TRBJ2-5 and V is TRBV28, with D unclear. This CDR3 comprises 11 residues. Per the germline V gene, CDR1 is MDHEN and CDR2 is SYDVKM. Trimming removed 6 bases from V and 1 base from J, with 3 bases in between. CDR3 coding DNA: TGTGCCAGCAGGGCCCAAGAGACCCAGTACTTC. This sequence encodes CASRAQETQYF.

The chain is built from TRBV6-5 and TRBJ2-5; no firm D call. Trimming cost V 5 bases and J 7 bases, with 14 bases left between them. The CDR3 runs 13 residues. The V gene's germline CDR1 is MNHEY and CDR2 SVGAGI. The CDR3 DNA follows: TGTGCCAGCAGTGACTGGTTCAAGGGGACCCAGTACTTC. This encodes CASSDWFKGTQYF.

This sequence joins TRBV6-1 and TRBJ1-3; unclear D gene. Germline lookup yields CDR1 MNHNS and CDR2 SASEGT. The CDR3 runs to 11 residues. Trimming took 1 base from V and 5 from J, leaving 0 bases between them. The CDR3 loop is CASSEGNTIYF. CDR3 bases: TGTGCCAGCAGTGAAGGAAACACCATATATTTT.

V gene TRBV29-1 combines with J gene TRBJ2-1; D may be TRBD2 (6 bases). V was trimmed by 3 bases and J by 5 bases, leaving 14 bases between them. The V gene's germline CDR1 is SQVTM and CDR2 ANQGSEA. The CDR3 loop spans 14 amino acids. CDR3 residues: CSVDPRRGDNEQFF. CDR3 DNA: TGCAGCGTTGACCCCCGGAGGGGAGACAATGAGCAGTTCTTC.

J is TRBJ1-2 and V is TRBV6-5; maybe TRBD1 (6 bases). The V end lost 6 bases, the J end lost 14 bases, and 19 bases lay between the germline ends. The germline V gene has CDR1 MNHEY and CDR2 SVGAGI. CDR3 size: 12 residues. The chain's CDR3 is CASRIIGQGLTF. As DNA, the CDR3 is TGTGCCAGCAGGATAATTGGTCAGGGGCTAACCTTC.